The TCR beta chain described here comes from a study of blood T cell repertoires in COVID-19. Across the study: Recovery among Cohort 3 donors was established by two negative PCRs, clearance, or symptom resolution.

Under the authors' procedure: Amplified reference gene primers provided the basis for estimating nucleated cell counts. Profiling relied on immunoSEQ multiplex PCR, and the TCRdb table lists in-frame clones only, not all of them. V and J calls and clone size follow that table, whereas D and trimming were derived from the DNA. The sample comprises 350,000 to 400,000 clones, 80% to 90% of which are singletons, and approximately 1.9% rests with the top ten. With 1 base removed from V and 1 base from J, the gap between germline ends came to 8 bases. The CDR3 totals 14 residues. The germline gives CDR1 LGHDT, CDR2 YNNKEL (reference sequence).

This receptor was obtained from a man in his forties in a cohort exposed to, infected with or recovered from COVID-19 (not recorded which). The genes are TRBV3-1 (or the pseudogene TRBV3-2) and TRBJ2-7; no reliable D call. Sequencing used PBMCs or T cells enriched from blood (not recorded which). CDR3 coding DNA: TGTGCCAGCAGCCAAGTTGAGGTTTCCTACGAGCAGTACTTC. Translating it yields CASSQVEVSYEQYF.